The rows below give T cell receptor beta chains drawn from one sample of a study of OX40 agonist ivuxolimab in advanced cancers. TCRdb's copy holds only in-frame clones and misses some; the assay was immunoSEQ multiplex PCR. The data contain 75,000 to 100,000 clones, roughly 90% of them singletons. The sample consisted of CD4+ or CD8+ T cells sorted from blood, taken in a trial of the OX40 agonist ivuxolimab. The receptors originated from an adult with an advanced solid tumor such as melanoma, head and neck, liver or kidney cancer. The CDR3 runs from the conserved cysteine through the conserved F or W. D genes are given only for firm matches. Size values are once, few and many counts, or a class for expanded clones, and some rows have none.

TRBJ2-3 | . | . | TRBV10-3 | TGTGCCATCAGCCGGGACTCCCCTTCGCCGCAGTATTTT | CAISRDSPSPQYF
TRBJ2-1 | . | . | TRBV18 | TGTGCCAGCTCCCCAAACAATGAGCAGTTCTTC | CASSPNNEQFF
TRBJ2-1 | once | TRBD2 | TRBV7-9 | TGTGCCAGCAGCCCCGACCGCCTGCTAGCGGCCTACAATGAGCAGTTCTTC | CASSPDRLLAAYNEQFF
TRBJ2-1 | . | TRBD2 | TRBV10-3 | TGTGCCATCAGTCTGCGGGGGGGCAGCACGAATGAGCAGTTCTTC | CAISLRGGSTNEQFF
TRBJ2-5 | . | . | TRBV5-4 | TGTGCCAGCAGCTTGGACAGTCAAGAGACCCAGTACTTC | CASSLDSQETQYF
TRBJ2-7 | . | . | TRBV14 | TGTGCCAGCAGCCAAGTAGGTGTGGGGGCCTACGAGCAGTACTTC | CASSQVGVGAYEQYF
TRBJ2-7 | . | . | TRBV5-1 | TGCGCCAGCAGCTTCAGACAGACCTACGAGCAGTACTTC | CASSFRQTYEQYF
TRBJ2-5 | . | . | TRBV29-1 | TGCAGCTCCACAGGTCCTCAAGAGACCCAGTACTTC | CSSTGPQETQYF
TRBJ2-7 | . | TRBD1 | TRBV4-1 | TGCGCCAGCAGCCAACGGACAGGGCCCTACGAGCAGTACTTC | CASSQRTGPYEQYF
TRBJ2-5 | . | . | TRBV11-3 | TGTGCCAGCAGCCCGACCGGGACTCAACCCTTCCAAGAGACCCAGTACTTC | CASSPTGTQPFQETQYF
TRBJ2-5 | . | TRBD2 | TRBV13 | TGTGCCAGCAGCGTTCAAGGACTAGCGGGAGGAGAGACCCAGTACTTC | CASSVQGLAGGETQYF
TRBJ1-5 | . | . | TRBV2 | TGTGCCAGCAGGAGGGACATCTTAATTCGAAGCAATCAGCCCCAGCATTTT | CASRRDILIRSNQPQHF
TRBJ1-5 | few | TRBD1 | TRBV6-5 | TGTGCCAGCAGTTACGGACAGGGAGGACAGCCCCAGCATTTT | CASSYGQGGQPQHF
TRBJ1-6 | . | . | TRBV28 | TGTGCCAGCAGTTACGAGGATGTAAGCTCCTATAATTCACCCCTCCACTTT | CASSYEDVSSYNSPLHF
TRBJ1-1 | . | TRBD1 | TRBV10-3 | TGTGCCATCAGGGAACCGGGACAGGTGACCAACACTGAAGCTTTCTTT | CAIREPGQVTNTEAFF
TRBJ2-1 | . | . | TRBV5-8 | TGTGCCAGCAGCTGGGACCTCTACAATGAGCAGTTCTTC | CASSWDLYNEQFF